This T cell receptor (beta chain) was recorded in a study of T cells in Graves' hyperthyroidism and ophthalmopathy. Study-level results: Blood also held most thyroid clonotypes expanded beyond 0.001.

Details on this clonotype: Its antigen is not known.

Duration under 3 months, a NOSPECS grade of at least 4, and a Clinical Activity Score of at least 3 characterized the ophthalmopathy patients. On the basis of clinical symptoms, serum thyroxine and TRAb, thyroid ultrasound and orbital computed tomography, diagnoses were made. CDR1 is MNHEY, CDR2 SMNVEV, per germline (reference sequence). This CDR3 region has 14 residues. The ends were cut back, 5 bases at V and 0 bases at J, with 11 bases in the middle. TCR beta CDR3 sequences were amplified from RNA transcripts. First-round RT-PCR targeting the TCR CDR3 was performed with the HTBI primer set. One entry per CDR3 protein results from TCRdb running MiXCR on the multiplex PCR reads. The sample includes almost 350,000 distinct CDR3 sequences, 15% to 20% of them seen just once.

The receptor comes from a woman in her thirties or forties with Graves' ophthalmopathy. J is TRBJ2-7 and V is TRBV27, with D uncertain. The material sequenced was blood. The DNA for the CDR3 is TGTGCCAGCAGTCACGGGCCGAGCTCCTACGAGCAGTACTTC. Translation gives CASSHGPSSYEQYF.